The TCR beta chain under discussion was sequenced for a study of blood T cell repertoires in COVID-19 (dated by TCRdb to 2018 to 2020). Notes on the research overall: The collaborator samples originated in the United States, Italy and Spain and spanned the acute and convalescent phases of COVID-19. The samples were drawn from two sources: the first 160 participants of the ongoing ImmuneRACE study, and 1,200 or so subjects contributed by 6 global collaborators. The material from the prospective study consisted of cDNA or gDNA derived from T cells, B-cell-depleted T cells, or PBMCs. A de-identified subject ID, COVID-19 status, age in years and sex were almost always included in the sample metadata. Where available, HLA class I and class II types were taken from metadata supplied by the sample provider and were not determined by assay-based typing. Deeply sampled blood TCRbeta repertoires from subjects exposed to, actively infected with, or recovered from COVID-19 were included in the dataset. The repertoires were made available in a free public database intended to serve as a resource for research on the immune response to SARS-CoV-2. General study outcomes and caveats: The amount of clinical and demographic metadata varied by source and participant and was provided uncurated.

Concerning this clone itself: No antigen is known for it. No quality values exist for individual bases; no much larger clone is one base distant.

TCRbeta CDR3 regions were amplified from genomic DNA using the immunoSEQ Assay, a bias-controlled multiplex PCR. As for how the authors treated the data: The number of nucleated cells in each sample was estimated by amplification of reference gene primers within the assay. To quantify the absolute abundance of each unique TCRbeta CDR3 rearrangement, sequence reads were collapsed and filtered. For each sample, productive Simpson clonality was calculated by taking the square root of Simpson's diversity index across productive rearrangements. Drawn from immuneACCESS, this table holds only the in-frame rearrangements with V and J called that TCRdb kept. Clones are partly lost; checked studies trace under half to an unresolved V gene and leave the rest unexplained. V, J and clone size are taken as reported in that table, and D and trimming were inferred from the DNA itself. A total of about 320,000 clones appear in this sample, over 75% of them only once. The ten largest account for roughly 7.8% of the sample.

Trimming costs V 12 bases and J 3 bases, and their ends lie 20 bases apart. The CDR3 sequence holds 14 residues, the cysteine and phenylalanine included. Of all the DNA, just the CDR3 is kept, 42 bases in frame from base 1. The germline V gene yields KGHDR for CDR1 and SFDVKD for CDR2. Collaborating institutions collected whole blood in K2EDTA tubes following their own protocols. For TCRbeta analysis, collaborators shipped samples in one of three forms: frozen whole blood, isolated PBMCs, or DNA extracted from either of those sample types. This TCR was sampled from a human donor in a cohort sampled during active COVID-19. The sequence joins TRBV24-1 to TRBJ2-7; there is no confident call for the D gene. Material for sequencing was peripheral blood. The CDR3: CAPFNYYTFYEQYF. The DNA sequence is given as TGTGCCCCGTTTAATTACTACACCTTCTACGAGCAGTACTTC.